The following is a T cell receptor (beta chain) sequence with its context. Its specificity is unknown. 60 Vbeta and 13 Jbeta primers were used in PCR. Some clones are missing from TCRdb's copy, which holds only in-frame ones; the method was immunoSEQ multiplex PCR. Here the sample spans a few hundred thousand clones, 70% to 80% being singletons. The entry originates in a study of cytomegalovirus exposure and HLA in healthy donors. Though probably carrying unrecorded immune exposures, donors were nominally healthy at sampling. CDR3 size: 13 residues. In germline, CDR1 is SEHNR, CDR2 FQNEAQ (reference sequence). The V end lost 2 bases, the J end lost 6 bases, and 7 bases lay between the germline ends. Study results and limitations: In a later analysis, TCR beta V- and J-gene trimming showed a link to a missense DCLRE1C variant. Later analysis identified several of the most significant clusters that appeared linked to common viral pathogens. Using the classifier, cytomegalovirus status was reportedly diagnosed with high specificity and sensitivity.

This TCR came from a girl aged 2 to 9 in good health and CMV-seronegative. The chain couples TRBV7-9 to TRBJ2-2; D not certain. The sequenced material came from PBMCs. In nucleotides, the CDR3 is TGTGCCAGCAGCTTACGCACAGCCGGGGAGCTGTTTTTT. Amino acid sequence: CASSLRTAGELFF.